Listed below are T cell receptor beta chains from one sample, sequenced in a study of T cells in localized non-small cell lung cancer. Produced via immunoSEQ multiplex PCR; TCRdb's table is partial and in-frame only. The profile shows about 57,000 clones, about nine tenths of them singletons. The specimen was peripheral blood, collected before any cancer treatment. The receptors were sampled from a man aged 40 to 75 with stage I lung adenocarcinoma. CDR3s include the opening cysteine and the closing phenylalanine or tryptophan. D genes are given only for firm matches. Clone size appears in some rows only: once, few, many, or a class for an expanded clone.

j_call: TRBJ2-7
v_call: TRBV7-6
clone_size: NA
d_call: TRBD1
cdr3_nt: TGTGCCAGCAGCGAGGAGACAGGGGGCGTTGTTCCCGAGCAGTACTTC
cdr3_aa: CASSEETGGVVPEQYF

j_call: TRBJ2-3
v_call: TRBV9
clone_size: once
d_call: NA
cdr3_nt: TGTGCCAGCAGCGGGGACCCCCTGGGCACAGATACGCAGTATTTT
cdr3_aa: CASSGDPLGTDTQYF

j_call: TRBJ1-5
v_call: TRBV4-2
clone_size: NA
d_call: TRBD1
cdr3_nt: TGTGCCAGCAGTTCCTGGGCAGGACAGGGAAGGACTAATCAGCCCCAGCATTTT
cdr3_aa: CASSSWAGQGRTNQPQHF

j_call: TRBJ2-2
v_call: TRBV2
clone_size: NA
d_call: NA
cdr3_nt: TGTGCCAGCAGTGAAAAGTCTGTTGCCGGGGAGCTGTTTTTT
cdr3_aa: CASSEKSVAGELFF

j_call: TRBJ1-1
v_call: TRBV5-6
clone_size: NA
d_call: TRBD1
cdr3_nt: TGTGCCAGCAGCTTGGGACAGGGATTTGGTGAAGCTTTCTTT
cdr3_aa: CASSLGQGFGEAFF

j_call: TRBJ1-3
v_call: TRBV14
clone_size: once
d_call: TRBD1
cdr3_nt: TGTGCCAGCAGCCAATTCGGACAGGGCGGTCGAAACACCATATATTTT
cdr3_aa: CASSQFGQGGRNTIYF

j_call: TRBJ2-3
v_call: TRBV27
clone_size: NA
d_call: TRBD2
cdr3_nt: TGTGCCAGCAGTTTATTTGGCGGGAGCATCGGTACAGATACGCAGTATTTT
cdr3_aa: CASSLFGGSIGTDTQYF

j_call: TRBJ2-7
v_call: TRBV6-5
clone_size: NA
d_call: TRBD2
cdr3_nt: TGTGCCAGCAGTTACAGCGGGAGGTACGAGCAGTACTTC
cdr3_aa: CASSYSGRYEQYF

j_call: TRBJ2-3
v_call: TRBV30
clone_size: few
d_call: NA
cdr3_nt: TGTGCCTGGAGTGAGAGCCAGGGGGGTGTGGATACGCAGTATTTT
cdr3_aa: CAWSESQGGVDTQYF

j_call: TRBJ2-1
v_call: TRBV4-1
clone_size: medium-sized
d_call: TRBD2
cdr3_nt: TGCGCCAGCAGCCCGGGGGGGTCCACTAGCGATACTGAGCAGTTCTTC
cdr3_aa: CASSPGGSTSDTEQFF

j_call: TRBJ2-1
v_call: TRBV29-1
clone_size: NA
d_call: NA
cdr3_nt: TGCAGCGTCTACCCGGGGCCCTACAATGAGCAGTTCTTC
cdr3_aa: CSVYPGPYNEQFF

j_call: TRBJ1-2
v_call: TRBV6-5
clone_size: NA
d_call: NA
cdr3_nt: TGTGCCAGCAGTTACTCCCGAGCCTATGGCTACACCTTC
cdr3_aa: CASSYSRAYGYTF

j_call: TRBJ2-1
v_call: TRBV20-1
clone_size: once
d_call: NA
cdr3_nt: TGCAGTGCTTTCCTAAATGAGCAGTTCTTC
cdr3_aa: CSAFLNEQFF

j_call: TRBJ1-5
v_call: TRBV7-2
clone_size: once
d_call: NA
cdr3_nt: TGTGCCAGCAGCTTACAGGGCCTGGAGAATCAGCCCCAGCATTTT
cdr3_aa: CASSLQGLENQPQHF

j_call: TRBJ1-1
v_call: TRBV10-3
clone_size: NA
d_call: TRBD1
cdr3_nt: TGTGCCACGCGCCGGGACAGGGACACTGAAGCTTTCTTT
cdr3_aa: CATRRDRDTEAFF

j_call: TRBJ1-1
v_call: TRBV27
clone_size: NA
d_call: TRBD1
cdr3_nt: TGTGCCAGCAGTCCCAAGGACAGGGGGGGAACTGAAGCTTTCTTT
cdr3_aa: CASSPKDRGGTEAFF

j_call: TRBJ2-7
v_call: TRBV29-1
clone_size: NA
d_call: NA
cdr3_nt: TGCAGCGTTGTTTGGAGGGCGGACGAGCAGTACTTC
cdr3_aa: CSVVWRADEQYF

j_call: TRBJ2-3
v_call: TRBV25-1
clone_size: NA
d_call: TRBD2
cdr3_nt: TGTGCCAGTAGCGGGAGCACAGATACGCAGTATTTT
cdr3_aa: CASSGSTDTQYF

j_call: TRBJ1-4
v_call: TRBV4-1
clone_size: NA
d_call: NA
cdr3_nt: TGCGCCAGCAGCGGACAGAAAGCAACTAATGAAAAACTGTTTTTT
cdr3_aa: CASSGQKATNEKLFF

j_call: TRBJ2-5
v_call: TRBV6-1
clone_size: NA
d_call: NA
cdr3_nt: TGTGCCAGCAGAACAAACAGCTTGGGGGAGACCCAGTACTTC
cdr3_aa: CASRTNSLGETQYF

j_call: TRBJ1-1
v_call: TRBV29-1
clone_size: NA
d_call: NA
cdr3_nt: TGCAGCGTTGAAGGGGTCTTCTCGGGGGTCACTGAAGCTTTCTTT
cdr3_aa: CSVEGVFSGVTEAFF

j_call: TRBJ2-1
v_call: TRBV11-1
clone_size: NA
d_call: TRBD2
cdr3_nt: TGTGCCAGCAGACCACAGACTAGCGGGAGCCTCGGGGAGCAGTTCTTC
cdr3_aa: CASRPQTSGSLGEQFF

j_call: TRBJ2-1
v_call: TRBV30
clone_size: NA
d_call: NA
cdr3_nt: TGTGCCTGGAGTAGAAGCAGACTGATGAACAATGAGCAGTTCTTC
cdr3_aa: CAWSRSRLMNNEQFF

j_call: TRBJ2-7
v_call: TRBV5-1
clone_size: NA
d_call: NA
cdr3_nt: TGCGCCAGCAGCTTGGATCGGGAGCGCTACGAGCAGTACTTC
cdr3_aa: CASSLDRERYEQYF

j_call: TRBJ2-7
v_call: TRBV4-1
clone_size: NA
d_call: TRBD2
cdr3_nt: TGCGCCAGCAGCCAAGAACAGACTAGCGGGAGATGGAACGAGCAGTACTTC
cdr3_aa: CASSQEQTSGRWNEQYF

j_call: TRBJ1-5
v_call: TRBV6-6
clone_size: NA
d_call: NA
cdr3_nt: TGTGCCAGCAGACCATCCAGAGGGGATCAGCCCCAGCATTTT
cdr3_aa: CASRPSRGDQPQHF

j_call: TRBJ2-7
v_call: TRBV27
clone_size: NA
d_call: NA
cdr3_nt: TGTGCCAGCAGTAGGGCAAGGGGCATTTCCTACGAGCAGTACTTC
cdr3_aa: CASSRARGISYEQYF

j_call: TRBJ1-4
v_call: TRBV6-6
clone_size: NA
d_call: NA
cdr3_nt: TGTGCCAGCAGTTACAGCCTTAATGAAAAACTGTTTTTT
cdr3_aa: CASSYSLNEKLFF

j_call: TRBJ2-3
v_call: TRBV28
clone_size: NA
d_call: TRBD2
cdr3_nt: TGTGCCAGCTGGGGGGGAGTCGGTCTAGATACGCAGTATTTT
cdr3_aa: CASWGGVGLDTQYF

j_call: TRBJ1-5
v_call: TRBV28
clone_size: once
d_call: NA
cdr3_nt: TGTGCCAGCAGGGGGACGGGTTATAGCAATCAGCCCCAGCATTTT
cdr3_aa: CASRGTGYSNQPQHF

j_call: TRBJ2-1
v_call: TRBV7-9
clone_size: once
d_call: NA
cdr3_nt: TGTGCCAGCAGCTCCACCGGGCCAGCCTACAATGAGCAGTTCTTC
cdr3_aa: CASSSTGPAYNEQFF

j_call: TRBJ1-1
v_call: TRBV10-3
clone_size: NA
d_call: NA
cdr3_nt: TGTGCCATCAGTGACTCGTTATCGGGCACTGAAGCTTTCTTT
cdr3_aa: CAISDSLSGTEAFF

j_call: TRBJ2-3
v_call: TRBV14
clone_size: NA
d_call: NA
cdr3_nt: TGTGCCAGCAGCCCGTACCTCGGGCAGGGTGGAACAGATACGCAGTATTTT
cdr3_aa: CASSPYLGQGGTDTQYF

j_call: TRBJ2-6
v_call: TRBV9
clone_size: NA
d_call: NA
cdr3_nt: TGTGCCAGCAGCGTAGGAACCCTGATGTCTGGGGCCAACGTCCTGACTTTC
cdr3_aa: CASSVGTLMSGANVLTF

j_call: TRBJ1-4
v_call: TRBV18
clone_size: NA
d_call: NA
cdr3_nt: TGTGCCAGCTCATCCCGACAGACTAATGAAAAACTGTTTTTT
cdr3_aa: CASSSRQTNEKLFF

j_call: TRBJ2-7
v_call: TRBV5-4
clone_size: NA
d_call: TRBD1
cdr3_nt: TGTGCCAGCAGCCACGAGGGGGCAAGGTCCTACGAGCAGTACTTC
cdr3_aa: CASSHEGARSYEQYF

j_call: TRBJ1-1
v_call: TRBV7-8
clone_size: NA
d_call: TRBD1
cdr3_nt: TGTGCCAGCAGCTCAAACAGGGGAGAAGGAGCTGAAGCTTTCTTT
cdr3_aa: CASSSNRGEGAEAFF

j_call: TRBJ1-5
v_call: TRBV7-2
clone_size: few
d_call: TRBD1
cdr3_nt: TGTGCCAGCAGCTTAGATAGCGGACAGGGAAGAACCCAGCATTTT
cdr3_aa: CASSLDSGQGRTQHF

j_call: TRBJ2-7
v_call: TRBV28
clone_size: NA
d_call: NA
cdr3_nt: TGTGCCCTCGGGGGAGCCTACGAGCAGTACTTC
cdr3_aa: CALGGAYEQYF

j_call: TRBJ2-1
v_call: TRBV6-5
clone_size: NA
d_call: NA
cdr3_nt: TGTGCCAGCAGTTTATCAAGGGCCTCGGAGCAGTTCTTC
cdr3_aa: CASSLSRASEQFF

j_call: TRBJ2-3
v_call: TRBV6-5
clone_size: NA
d_call: NA
cdr3_nt: TGTGCCAGCAGTTACTCGTACAGGGAGCAGACAGATACGCAGTATTTT
cdr3_aa: CASSYSYREQTDTQYF

j_call: TRBJ2-4
v_call: TRBV4-2
clone_size: NA
d_call: TRBD2
cdr3_nt: TGTGCCAGCAGCCAAGATGGTTGGGAGGGCCTTCGAAACATTCAGTACTTC
cdr3_aa: CASSQDGWEGLRNIQYF

j_call: TRBJ2-7
v_call: TRBV21-1
clone_size: once
d_call: NA
cdr3_nt: TGTGCCACCACTTCCTCCCGGGACAGGGGGCGTAGAGACGAGCAGTACTTC
cdr3_aa: CATTSSRDRGRRDEQYF

j_call: TRBJ2-2
v_call: TRBV30
clone_size: NA
d_call: NA
cdr3_nt: TGTGCCTGGAGTGTACGGCTGCGTAACACCGGGGAGCTGTTTTTT
cdr3_aa: CAWSVRLRNTGELFF

j_call: TRBJ2-5
v_call: TRBV18
clone_size: NA
d_call: TRBD1
cdr3_nt: TGTGCCAGCTCACCGGGCAGGGGGCACGAGACCCAGTACTTC
cdr3_aa: CASSPGRGHETQYF

j_call: TRBJ1-3
v_call: TRBV19
clone_size: NA
d_call: TRBD1
cdr3_nt: TGTGCCAGTAGTGGGACAGGGGGCTCTGGAAACACCATATATTTT
cdr3_aa: CASSGTGGSGNTIYF

j_call: TRBJ2-3
v_call: TRBV6-1
clone_size: NA
d_call: NA
cdr3_nt: TGTGCCAGCATGGGTGGGGTAGCGGACACAGATACGCAGTATTTT
cdr3_aa: CASMGGVADTDTQYF

j_call: TRBJ2-1
v_call: TRBV5-4
clone_size: NA
d_call: TRBD2
cdr3_nt: TGTGCCAGCACCGCTAGCGGGAGGGTTAGTGAGCAGTTCTTC
cdr3_aa: CASTASGRVSEQFF

j_call: TRBJ1-4
v_call: TRBV9
clone_size: NA
d_call: NA
cdr3_nt: TGTGCCAGCAGCGTAGGAGCGGCGGGGAATGAAAAACTGTTTTTT
cdr3_aa: CASSVGAAGNEKLFF

j_call: TRBJ2-3
v_call: TRBV5-4
clone_size: NA
d_call: NA
cdr3_nt: TGTGCCAGCAGCCAGGAGGGAGGTCTTAGCACAGATACGCAGTATTTT
cdr3_aa: CASSQEGGLSTDTQYF